The TCR beta chain under discussion was sequenced for a study of cytomegalovirus exposure and HLA in healthy donors. The wider study: Later, an analysis reported that the 110 or so validation repertoires had used the same platform as the approximately 680 first-cohort repertoires. Whole-study results and caveats: The classifier reportedly diagnosed cytomegalovirus status with high sensitivity and specificity. Subsequent analysis revealed that first-cohort TCR clusters tended to co-occur in the 120 or so validation repertoires.

The donors were in the roughly 110-subject validation cohort, distinct from the approximately 670-subject first cohort. Worth noting for this clone: Its antigen is not identified.

Germline loops: CDR1 KGHSH, CDR2 LQKENI. Trimming pared 4 bases from V and 6 bases from J, leaving 16 bases between. The CDR3 contains 14 residues. The data were produced by immunoSEQ multiplex PCR, yet TCRdb's version contains in-frame clones alone and is incomplete. The sample has around 190,000 clones, roughly 77% seen once. This chain uses TRBV18 with TRBJ2-7; no definite D call. Sequencing was performed on PBMCs. This clonotype originated in a woman between 25 and 40 years old in good health and CMV-seronegative. The CDR3 nucleotides are TGTGCCAGCTCACGGGCAGGTCCCCGGCGCGAGCAGTACTTC. Amino acids: CASSRAGPRREQYF.